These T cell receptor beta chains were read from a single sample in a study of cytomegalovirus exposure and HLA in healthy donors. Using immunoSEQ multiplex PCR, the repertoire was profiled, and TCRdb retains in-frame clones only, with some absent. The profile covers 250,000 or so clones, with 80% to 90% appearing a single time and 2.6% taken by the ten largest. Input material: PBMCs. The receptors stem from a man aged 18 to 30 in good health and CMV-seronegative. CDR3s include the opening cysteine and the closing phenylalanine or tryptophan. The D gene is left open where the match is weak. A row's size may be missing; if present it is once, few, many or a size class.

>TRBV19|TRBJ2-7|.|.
CASRDLRGDDEQYF
TGTGCCAGTCGGGACCTCAGGGGCGACGACGAGCAGTACTTC
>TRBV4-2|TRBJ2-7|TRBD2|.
CASSQVSGGILSEQYF
TGTGCCAGCAGCCAAGTGTCCGGGGGGATTTTAAGCGAGCAGTACTTC
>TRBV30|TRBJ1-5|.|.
CAWSVDRSNQPQHF
TGTGCCTGGAGTGTAGACAGATCTAATCAGCCCCAGCATTTT
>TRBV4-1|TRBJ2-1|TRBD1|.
CASSQVRQGMDNEQFF
TGCGCCAGCAGCCAAGTCAGACAGGGAATGGACAATGAGCAGTTCTTC
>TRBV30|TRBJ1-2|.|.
CAWSVIEGSTGGYTF
TGTGCCTGGAGTGTAATTGAGGGCTCGACAGGTGGCTACACCTTC
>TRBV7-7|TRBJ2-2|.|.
CASSLALSTGELFF
TGTGCTAGCAGCTTAGCGCTGAGCACCGGGGAGCTGTTTTTT
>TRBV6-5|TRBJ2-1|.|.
CASSYSPTRDQWLFF
TGTGCCAGCAGTTACTCGCCGACTAGGGACCAATGGTTGTTCTTC
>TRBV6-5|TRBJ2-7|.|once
CASSYSEGREQYF
TGTGCCAGCAGTTACTCGGAAGGGAGGGAGCAGTACTTC
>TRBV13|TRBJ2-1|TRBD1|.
CASSPGQGGFDEQFF
TGTGCCAGCAGCCCGGGACAGGGAGGTTTCGATGAGCAGTTCTTC
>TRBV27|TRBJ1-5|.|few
CASSYRDSNQPQHF
TGTGCCAGCAGCTACAGGGATAGCAATCAGCCCCAGCATTTT
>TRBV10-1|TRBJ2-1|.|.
CASSELRDGNEQFF
TGCGCCAGCAGTGAATTGCGGGATGGAAATGAGCAGTTCTTC
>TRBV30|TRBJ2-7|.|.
CAWSGWAAPYEQYF
TGTGCCTGGAGTGGGTGGGCAGCCCCCTACGAGCAGTACTTC
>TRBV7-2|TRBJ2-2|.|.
CASSSRTVRGGGELFF
TGTGCCAGCAGCTCCAGGACTGTTCGCGGTGGCGGGGAGCTGTTTTTT
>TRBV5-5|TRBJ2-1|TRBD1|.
CASSGQGVNDEQFF
TGTGCCAGCAGTGGTCAGGGGGTAAACGATGAGCAGTTCTTC
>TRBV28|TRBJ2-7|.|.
CASSAPTYEQYF
TGTGCCAGCAGCGCGCCTACCTACGAGCAGTACTTC
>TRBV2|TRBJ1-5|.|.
CASSDRALQPQHF
TGTGCCAGCAGTGACAGGGCACTTCAGCCCCAGCATTTT
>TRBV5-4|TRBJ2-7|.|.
CASSLRHSTGQYF
TGTGCCAGCAGCTTGCGGCACTCTACGGGGCAGTACTTC
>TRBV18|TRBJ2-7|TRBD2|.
CASSPTSESYEQYF
TGTGCCAGCTCACCGACTAGCGAATCCTACGAGCAGTACTTC
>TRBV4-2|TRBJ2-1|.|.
CASSQGEGWNEQFF
TGTGCCAGCAGCCAAGGTGAGGGTTGGAATGAGCAGTTCTTC
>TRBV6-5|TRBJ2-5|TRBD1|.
CASSQGAKTQYF
TGTGCCAGCAGTCAGGGGGCGAAGACCCAGTACTTC
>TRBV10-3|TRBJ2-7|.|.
CAISQGTGEQYF
TGTGCCATCAGTCAGGGGACGGGCGAGCAGTACTTC
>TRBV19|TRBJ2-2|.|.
CASSIPGELFF
TGTGCCAGTAGTATACCGGGGGAGCTGTTTTTT
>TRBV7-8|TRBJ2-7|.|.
CASSLYHEQYF
TGTGCCAGCAGCTTATATCACGAGCAGTACTTC
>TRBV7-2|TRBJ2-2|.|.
CASSLAGLGTGELFF
TGTGCCAGCAGCTTAGCGGGGCTGGGCACCGGGGAGCTGTTTTTT
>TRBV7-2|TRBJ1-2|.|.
CASSLVPGTGTYGYTF
TGTGCCAGCAGCTTAGTACCGGGAACGGGGACTTATGGCTACACCTTC
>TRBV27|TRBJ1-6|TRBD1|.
CASSSLPKTGTGVGNSPLHF
TGTGCCAGCAGTTCTCTACCGAAGACCGGGACAGGGGTTGGTAATTCACCCCTCCACTTT
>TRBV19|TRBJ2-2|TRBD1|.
CASSGTGDTGELFF
TGTGCCAGTAGTGGGACAGGGGACACCGGGGAGCTGTTTTTT
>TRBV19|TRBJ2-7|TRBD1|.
CASSISGGGRYEQYF
TGTGCCAGTAGTATATCAGGGGGCGGTCGCTACGAGCAGTACTTC
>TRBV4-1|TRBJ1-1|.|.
CASSQVGSPNTEAFF
TGCGCCAGCAGCCAAGTGGGCAGTCCGAACACTGAAGCTTTCTTT
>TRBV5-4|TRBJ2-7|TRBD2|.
CASSSGLAGGYSYEQYF
TGTGCCAGCAGTTCGGGACTAGCGGGAGGATACTCCTACGAGCAGTACTTC
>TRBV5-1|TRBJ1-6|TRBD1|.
CASRTGQGFSPLHF
TGCGCCAGCAGAACGGGACAGGGATTTTCACCCCTCCACTTT
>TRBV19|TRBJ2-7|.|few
CASSIGLGYEQYF
TGTGCCAGTAGTATAGGACTGGGCTACGAGCAGTACTTC
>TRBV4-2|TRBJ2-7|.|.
CASSQEAASGWYEQYF
TGTGCCAGCAGCCAAGAAGCGGCGAGCGGGTGGTACGAGCAGTACTTC
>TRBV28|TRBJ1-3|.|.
CASSAARVLLGNTIYF
TGTGCCAGCAGTGCTGCGAGGGTTCTTTTAGGAAACACCATATATTTT
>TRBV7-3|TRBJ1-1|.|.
CASSSHGPSTEAFF
TGTGCCAGCAGCTCTCATGGGCCGAGCACTGAAGCTTTCTTT
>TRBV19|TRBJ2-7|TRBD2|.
CASSMVAGAGEQYF
TGTGCCAGTAGTATGGTGGCGGGAGCGGGCGAGCAGTACTTC
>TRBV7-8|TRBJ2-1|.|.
CASSLATEGHNEQFF
TGTGCCAGCAGCTTAGCGACGGAGGGGCACAATGAGCAGTTCTTC
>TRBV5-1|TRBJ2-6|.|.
CASSMNRGFSGANVLTF
TGCGCCAGCAGCATGAATAGGGGCTTCTCTGGGGCCAACGTCCTGACTTTC
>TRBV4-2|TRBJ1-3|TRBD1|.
CASSRQGPISGNTIYF
TGTGCCAGCAGCCGACAGGGGCCGATCTCTGGAAACACCATATATTTT
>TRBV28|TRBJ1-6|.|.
CASSTDSYNSPLHF
TGTGCCAGCAGTACAGACTCCTATAATTCACCCCTCCACTTT
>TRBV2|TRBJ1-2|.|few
CASSEYAGNYGYTF
TGTGCCAGCAGTGAATACGCAGGGAACTATGGCTACACCTTC
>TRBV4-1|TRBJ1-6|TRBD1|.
CASSQDQYRGNSPLHF
TGCGCCAGCAGCCAAGATCAGTACAGGGGAAATTCACCCCTCCACTTT
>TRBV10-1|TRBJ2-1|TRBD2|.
CASSEFLTSGPSDEQFF
TGCGCCAGCAGCGAATTTCTAACTAGCGGACCCTCCGATGAGCAGTTCTTC
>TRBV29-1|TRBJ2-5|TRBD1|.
CSVGQGGETQYF
TGCAGCGTTGGACAGGGTGGAGAGACCCAGTACTTC
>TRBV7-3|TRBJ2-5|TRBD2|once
CASSEGLAGRETQYF
TGTGCCAGCAGCGAGGGACTAGCGGGAAGAGAGACCCAGTACTTC
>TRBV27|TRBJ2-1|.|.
CASRYRVVDEQFF
TGTGCCAGCAGATACAGGGTGGTTGATGAGCAGTTCTTC
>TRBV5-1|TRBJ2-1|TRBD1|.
CASSSGQGPEQFF
TGCGCCAGCAGCTCCGGACAGGGGCCTGAGCAGTTCTTC
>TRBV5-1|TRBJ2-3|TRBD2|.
CASSLRTSGVSDTQYF
TGCGCCAGCAGCTTGAGGACTAGCGGGGTGTCAGATACGCAGTATTTT
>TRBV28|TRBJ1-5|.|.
CASSFGGGGPQHF
TGTGCCAGCAGTTTCGGGGGGGGAGGGCCCCAGCATTTT
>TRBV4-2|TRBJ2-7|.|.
CASSQEAGYEQYF
TGTGCCAGCAGCCAAGAGGCAGGTTACGAGCAGTACTTC
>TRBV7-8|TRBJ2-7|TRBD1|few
CASSFSTGGSYEQYF
TGTGCCAGCAGCTTCTCGACAGGGGGTAGCTACGAGCAGTACTTC
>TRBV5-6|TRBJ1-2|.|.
CAITGRNYGYTF
TGTGCCATTACAGGGAGAAACTATGGCTACACCTTC
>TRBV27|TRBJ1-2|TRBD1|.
CASSLSSWGKGAGNYGYTF
TGTGCCAGCAGTTTATCGAGTTGGGGGAAGGGGGCGGGTAACTATGGCTACACCTTC
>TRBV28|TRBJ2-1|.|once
CASSLVGGLYNEQFF
TGTGCCAGCAGTTTAGTCGGGGGGCTCTACAATGAGCAGTTCTTC
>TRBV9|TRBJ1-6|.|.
CASSKEYRGNSPLHF
TGTGCCAGCAGCAAAGAGTATAGGGGGAATTCACCCCTCCACTTT
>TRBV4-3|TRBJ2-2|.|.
CASSHTVLTGELFF
TGCGCCAGCAGCCATACAGTCCTCACCGGGGAGCTGTTTTTT
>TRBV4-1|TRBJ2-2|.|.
CASSRHRAGELFF
TGCGCCAGCAGCCGTCACAGGGCCGGGGAGCTGTTTTTT